The text below deals with one T cell receptor (beta chain). Antigen unknown. Assay: immunoSEQ multiplex PCR; the TCRdb copy retains only in-frame clones and omits some. The top ten hold less than 8.5% of the sample, which has around 8,000 clones, around nine tenths seen once. This entry belongs to a study of T cell responses to AZD1222 COVID-19 vaccine. Overall study results and limits: Dominant at 160-218 and 743-854, vaccine-associated CD4 TCRs also spanned spike.

J lost 4 bases, V lost 3 bases, and 0 bases had no gene match. This CDR3 comprises 13 residues. Germline CDR1 and CDR2: KGHSH and LQKENI. Timing groups of about 4 and about 12 weeks for second doses were pooled. This specimen was peripheral blood, taken 28 days after the second AZD1222 dose. This TCR was recovered from an adult who received the AZD1222 COVID-19 vaccine. This chain uses TRBV18 with TRBJ1-3; TRBD1 aligns across 7 bases. The CDR3 spells CASSPGQGNTIYF. The DNA of the CDR3 is TGTGCCAGCTCACCGGGACAGGGAAACACCATATATTTT. The entire variable domain, with the rest obtained from reference TRBV18 and TRBJ1-3, is as follows: NAGVMQNPRHLVRRRGQEARLRCSPMKGHSHVYWYRQLPEEGLKFMVYLQKENIIDESGMPKERFSAEFPKEGPSILRIQQVVRGDSAAYFCASSPGQGNTIYFGEGSWLTVV.